This T cell receptor beta chain was sequenced in a study of T cell changes during pregnancy in multiple sclerosis. The repertoire was sequenced with immunoSEQ multiplex PCR; TCRdb's copy has only in-frame clones and lacks some. The sample carries over 30,000 clones, roughly 91% recorded once. The CDR3 length is 14 residues. Germline V gene data show CDR1 as LNHDA and CDR2 as SQIVND (reference sequence). The trim removed 10 bases at V and 11 bases at J, leaving 15 bases unmatched. The sequencing here drew on CD8+ T cells from peripheral blood mononuclear cells, taken in the second trimester of pregnancy. This TCR was sampled from a female donor in good health, enrolled as a control in a pregnancy study. The chain joins TRBV19 to TRBJ1-4; 8 nucleotides match TRBD1. The CDR3 is CATLSTGGSGKLFF. For the CDR3, the DNA is TGTGCCACTCTCTCAACAGGGGGATCCGGGAAACTGTTTTTT.